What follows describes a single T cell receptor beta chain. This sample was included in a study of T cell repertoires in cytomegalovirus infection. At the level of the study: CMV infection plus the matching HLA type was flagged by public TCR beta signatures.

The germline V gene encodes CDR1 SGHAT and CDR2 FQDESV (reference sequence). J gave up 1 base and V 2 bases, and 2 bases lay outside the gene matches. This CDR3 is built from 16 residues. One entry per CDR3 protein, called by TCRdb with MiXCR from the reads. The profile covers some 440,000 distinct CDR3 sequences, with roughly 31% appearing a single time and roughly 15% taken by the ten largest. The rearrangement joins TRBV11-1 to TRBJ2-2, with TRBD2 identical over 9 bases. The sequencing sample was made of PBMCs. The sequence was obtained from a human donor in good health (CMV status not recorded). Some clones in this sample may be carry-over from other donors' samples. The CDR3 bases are TGTGCCAGCAGCTTAAATAGCGGGGGGAACACCGGGGAGCTGTTTTTT. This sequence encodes CASSLNSGGNTGELFF.